This T cell receptor (beta chain) appears in the sequencing data of a study of cytomegalovirus exposure and HLA in healthy donors (dated by TCRdb to 2016 to 2017). A note on the overall study: An earlier analysis of several hundred of the donors reported roughly 300 Gb of sequence data and 117 million unique TCR beta sequences obtained from about 180 million T cells. An early release covering some 640 HLA-typed donors comprised roughly 300 gigabases of sequencing data and approximately 80 million unique TCR sequences. The genetic ancestry cluster associated with self-reported Caucasian donors included 81% of the roughly 380 genotyped donors. The aim of the study was to test whether cataloging public T cell receptors could identify signatures of past pathogen exposure. The study used immunosequencing to profile the T cell repertoires of approximately 650 subjects and linked those repertoires to cytomegalovirus serostatus. Besides the first cohort of approximately 670 subjects, a separate validation cohort made up of 120 or so different subjects was used. High-throughput TCR immunosequencing, statistical association of individual TCRs with disease status, and machine learning were combined to predict cytomegalovirus infection status. A later analysis re-analyzed previously published TCR beta repertoires from about 730 donors and added high-resolution HLA genotyping to study TCR occurrence patterns. In the later analysis, no new phenotypic data were used to find candidate immune exposures; instead, reliance was placed on TCR beta sequences and their occurrence across donors. An earlier analysis of 587 of the donors applied high-throughput TCR beta sequencing to assess whether each TCR beta V gene segment acted as functional or pseudogenic. Donor age, sex, ethnicity and CMV serostatus were compiled together with the repertoire data. Genome-wide SNP genotypes for about 60% of the 666 donors were used in a later genetic analysis, which treated that subset as a discovery cohort. Every discovery cohort repertoire had been produced on one sequencing platform. HLA typing covered class I and class II loci at four-digit resolution. The number of donors typed differed by locus, with roughly 629-640 for A, B, C, DRB1 and DQB1, roughly 520 for DQA1, over 600 for DPA1, and around 430 for DPB1. A few DR-DQ haplotypes were handled as single units for association and clustering because linkage in the cohort was strong. Among roughly 400 genotyped donors of the cohort, an average of roughly 230,000 unique TCR beta nucleotide sequences was sequenced per donor, of which about 19% were non-productive. Broad study findings and their caveats: A few of the identified cytomegalovirus-associated TCR beta chains were confirmed in vitro to be specific for cytomegalovirus antigens. In the study, 164 TCR beta chains were listed as associated with cytomegalovirus. In an earlier analysis of roughly 500 of the donors, most TCR beta V segments appeared in productive rearrangements about 90% or about 30% of the time, broadly matching IMGT annotations. In a later analysis, most CMV-associated TCR beta chains were found to appear HLA-restricted, with HLA associations seemingly driven largely by CMV exposure. The classifier was reported to diagnose cytomegalovirus status with high specificity and sensitivity in both the original and validation cohorts. V-gene and J-gene trimming of TCR beta chains was associated with a missense DCLRE1C variant in a later genetic analysis, and the association was replicated in an independent cohort. Strong co-occurrence of HLA alleles, especially DR and DQ, made assigning TCR associations to individual alleles difficult. According to a later analysis, TCR association rates differed among HLA loci, with DRB1 alleles showing the most associated TCRs and HLA-C alleles showing the fewest. Correlated functional status among segregating V segments might be attributable to linkage disequilibrium, but an unknown experimental factor could not be ruled out. Most TCR sequences were observed very rarely across donors, whereas some public TCRs were present in many individuals. Several of the top co-occurrence clusters appeared to be linked to parvovirus B19, influenza, CMV and Epstein-Barr virus, according to a later analysis. In a later analysis, over 15,000 TCR beta sequences were associated with specific HLA alleles at a false discovery rate of 0.05. HLA typing was unavailable for some donors at each locus, so association tests used only the typed subset. CMV serostatus was the only immune exposure information available for the cohort. The sequencing pipeline was judged likely to have produced a cluster of highly shared sequence variants as a technical artifact. In a later analysis, HLA-associated TCR beta chains showed more clonal expansion and lower generation probabilities than non-associated chains that were equally common. Because counts were too low, seventeen rarely observed V segments, including chromosome 9 orphons, were left out of the earlier analysis of 587 of the donors. A further reported finding was that TCR beta sequences accurately predicted the HLA-A and HLA-B alleles for most subjects in the first cohort. Roughly uniform sequencing depth across donors was assumed in presence/absence analyses, although this assumption may not hold. Some IMGT-functional V segments, including TRBV6-2 and TRBV6-3, could not be told apart with the 87-base-pair reads, so those segments were excluded. In a later genetic analysis, fewer N-insertions in productive TCRs were reported among donors in an Asian-associated ancestry cluster than the roughly 640-donor mean. In this cohort, only TCR beta chains were sequenced, and detectable features were limited by the absence of alpha or paired-chain data. According to the authors, the approach could potentially be generalized to other disease states and immunological phenotypes.

As to this clone: Its binding antigen is unknown. Qualities for individual bases were not recorded, and no much larger clone is one base off.

The method behind the library was the immunoSEQ multiplex PCR assay. For the multiplex PCR, a mixture combining 60 forward primers for TCR Vbeta segments and 13 reverse primers for TCR Jbeta segments was used. Amplification of the CDR3 region of rearranged TCR beta genes was performed with a multiplex PCR assay on genomic DNA. The amplified TCR beta libraries were sequenced on the Illumina HiSeq System as 87-base-pair reads. The authors' pipeline ran thus. A later analysis counted about 82 million unique TCR beta chains across the 690 or so repertoires, and around 12 million of these chains were shared by at least two donors. Raw reads were error-corrected and collapsed into unique sequences with a nearest-neighbor algorithm that merged closely related sequences to remove PCR and sequencing errors. Alignment of CDR3 sequences to IMGT reference sequences was used to assign V, D and J gene segments. Each retained sequence needed at least a six-nucleotide match to both a V gene segment and a J gene segment. Rearrangements were classified as productive when the CDR3 lacked stop codons and remained in frame with V and J, and all other rearrangements were classified as non-productive. Following IMGT convention, CDR3 was defined as the stretch from the second conserved V-encoded cysteine up to the conserved J-encoded phenylalanine. The earlier analysis of roughly 590 of the donors excluded any sequence lacking an unambiguous match to a single V gene segment. An earlier analysis of 587 of the donors called V segments functional above 56.7% productive rearrangements and segregating when the between-donor standard deviation exceeded 5%. A statistical classification framework was built for diagnosing cytomegalovirus status from the catalog of TCR beta chain sequences. In a later analysis, V and J genes were assigned by comparing TCR nucleotide sequences against IMGT/GENE-DB human TR gene sequences. A later analysis assigned CDR3 sequences and most-parsimonious VDJ recombination scenarios with the TCRdist pipeline. In a later analysis, each TCR beta chain was defined by its CDR3 amino acid sequence together with its V-gene family, and reads without a unique V-gene family were excluded. A later analysis removed several hundred highly shared, low-generation-probability nucleotide sequences to deal with suspected cross-contamination and a sequencing artifact. For each public chain, a later analysis derived a clonal expansion index from normalized ranks of inferred template counts within each repertoire. Generation probabilities in a later analysis came from a VDJ recombination model fitted to out-of-frame rearrangements, and those results were checked against IGoR. In a later analysis, hypergeometric tests were used to score TCR-TCR, TCR-HLA and TCR-CMV co-occurrence, with a repertoire-size bias correction applied to TCR pairs. In a later analysis, false discovery rates were estimated by permuting HLA or CMV assignments 20 times. In a later analysis, co-occurring TCRs were grouped with DBSCAN, and TCRdist sequence similarity was added when clustering was performed within HLA-allele-positive subsets. Repertoires with fewer than 30,000 or more than 120,000 public chains were left out of co-occurrence clustering, as were a few repertoires with anomalous nucleotide sharing. TCRdb carries this immuneACCESS record with in-frame sequences only. Its versions omit some clonotypes, under half of them owing to an unresolved V gene in the studies checked, with the rest unexplained. Clone size and V and J calls were adopted from that table, with D and trimming inferred from the DNA. The sample table lists about 130,000 clones, almost 85% of them with a count of one. The ten largest account for around 3% of the sample.

The germline V gene (reference sequence) supplies CDR1 SEHNR and CDR2 FQNEAQ. The CDR3 has 15 amino acids, counting the end cysteine and phenylalanine. The entry retains the CDR3 DNA only, 45 bases that are in frame from base 1. Relative to germline, V is 2 bases shorter and J is 2 bases shorter, with 11 bases between their ends. The cohort was made up of 666 healthy bone marrow donors. All cohort members were sampled while nominally healthy, although unrecorded immune exposures were likely present. The donor was CMV seronegative and belonged to the group of 352 seronegative cohort members. Each donor provided a peripheral blood sample, and peripheral blood mononuclear cells were used for TCR beta sequencing. Genomic DNA extraction from the blood cell samples was performed with the Qiagen DNeasy Blood Extraction Kit.

Sequencing was done on a sample of PBMCs. The clonotype comes from a boy aged 2 to 10 in good health and CMV-seronegative. The rearrangement combines TRBV7-9 with TRBJ2-3, with the D gene too uncertain to name. This receptor has the CDR3 CASSLPWRNTDTQYF. The bases read TGTGCCAGCAGCTTACCTTGGCGGAACACAGATACGCAGTATTTT.